This T cell receptor (beta chain) was captured by sequencing in a study of T cell responses to AZD1222 COVID-19 vaccine. Regarding the study as a whole: Spike regions recognized by vaccine-associated CD4 TCRs spanned the protein, led by 160-218 and 743-854.

TCRdb's copy holds only in-frame clones and misses some; the assay was immunoSEQ multiplex PCR. Of 140,000 or so clones in the sample, 85% to 95% are singletons; the top ten hold 9% to 15%. Remarks on this clone: The antigen remains unidentified.

This material consisted of peripheral blood, taken after recovery from COVID-19. The clonotype was recovered from an adult who had recovered from COVID-19.

The CDR3 region is CASSRSRDTEAFF. The CDR3, as DNA: TGTGCCAGCTCACGCAGCAGGGACACTGAAGCTTTCTTT. This chain links TRBV18 with TRBJ1-1; D perhaps matches TRBD1 (5 bases). CDR3 length: 13 residues. The germline gives CDR1 KGHSH, CDR2 LQKENI. Trimming removed 4 bases from V and 3 bases from J, with 9 bases in between.